Reported below is one T cell receptor (beta chain). This clone turned up a few times. Its antigen remains unidentified. No base quality values were provided; no much bigger clone lies one nucleotide off. This sample is part of a study of cytomegalovirus exposure and HLA in healthy donors (dated by TCRdb to about 2017). About the full investigation: According to a later analysis, the 120 or so validation repertoires were produced on the same platform as the 700 or so repertoires of the first cohort. The study was designed to test whether signatures of past pathogen exposure could be identified by cataloging public T cell receptors. Along with the approximately 600-subject first cohort, a separate validation cohort of approximately 110 different subjects was used. To predict cytomegalovirus infection status, the study combined high-throughput TCR immunosequencing, statistical association of individual TCRs with disease status, and machine learning. Findings and caveats that apply to the study as a whole: A few of the identified cytomegalovirus-associated TCR beta chains were confirmed in vitro to be specific for cytomegalovirus antigens. In the study, around 160 TCR beta chains were listed as associated with cytomegalovirus. Subsequent analysis determined that TCRs grouped into clusters in the first cohort also showed a tendency toward co-occurrence across the roughly 110 validation repertoires, and 94% of cluster scores exceeded 0. Most TCR sequences were seen in very few donors, while some public TCRs were found in many individuals. In both the original and validation cohorts, the classifier was reported to diagnose cytomegalovirus status with high specificity and sensitivity. All 120 or so repertoires were used to score co-occurrence in the validation cohort in a later analysis, because that analysis had no HLA typing for the cohort. It was suggested by the authors that the approach could potentially be generalized to other disease states and immunological phenotypes.

Receptors were amplified or captured by the immunoSEQ multiplex PCR assay. The published analysis was carried out like this. A statistical classification framework was built to diagnose cytomegalovirus status from the catalog of TCR beta chain sequences. TCRdb re-hosts the immuneACCESS table, in-frame sequences only. Its copies lack some clones; in the studies checked, an unresolved V gene accounts for under half of them, and the cause for the rest is not known. The V and J calls and clone size were taken over from that table, and D and trimming were inferred from the DNA. A total of approximately 260,000 clones appear in this sample, just over 85% of them only once. The top ten clones comprise more than 0.8% of the sample. The germline V gene (reference sequence) provides CDR1 MNHEY and CDR2 SMNVEV. Taken from cysteine to phenylalanine, the CDR3 has 13 residues. Only the CDR3 portion is preserved as DNA: 39 bases, with reading frame beginning at the first base. Trimming takes 5 bases from V and 7 bases from J, and the germline ends sit 12 bases apart.

The donors were included in the validation cohort of over a hundred subjects, a group kept apart from the approximately 700-subject first cohort. The source is a woman aged 18-35 years in good health and CMV-seronegative. Sequenced input: PBMCs. In this chain, TRBV27 is recombined with TRBJ1-5; TRBD1 is a possible D gene, resting on 5 matching bases. The CDR3 corresponds to CASSGQPWQPQHF. The DNA sequence follows: TGTGCCAGCAGTGGACAACCCTGGCAGCCCCAGCATTTT.